A single sample gave rise to the 23 T cell receptor beta chains below, sequenced in a study of shared clonotypes between healthy human individuals (dated by TCRdb to the early 2020s). The method behind the library was the immunoSEQ multiplex PCR assay. What TCRdb holds here is the immuneACCESS table cut down to in-frame rearrangements. Part of the clones is not present; checked against another copy, under half of the missing clones reflect an unresolved V gene, and the others are unexplained. A total of about 2.3 million clones appear in this sample, over 90% of them only once. The ten largest account for 0.3% to 0.4% of the sample. The source material was naive CD4+ T cells from PBMCs. Reading the label with the study, this specimen's cell subset or site is: CD45RA+ positively selected. The source of these receptors is a man aged 18 to 29 in good health. Some clones in this sample may be carry-over from other donors' samples.

The chain has TRBV28 and TRBJ1-1, with D possibly TRBD1 on 5 matching bases. CDR3 size: 12 residues. Germline V gene sequence: CDR1 MDHEN, CDR2 SYDVKM. V was cut by 10 bases and J by 1 base, with 10 bases left in between. As DNA, the CDR3 is TGTGCCACTAACAGGCCGAACACTGAAGCTTTCTTT. Its protein is CATNRPNTEAFF.

CDR3 sequence: CASGGLAGLQETQYF. CDR3 coding DNA: TGTGCCAGCGGCGGACTAGCGGGCCTACAAGAGACCCAGTACTTC. The rearrangement uses TRBV7-6 and TRBJ2-5, with 11 bases that match TRBD2. CDR1 is SGHVS and CDR2 is FNYEAQ in the germline V gene. Trimming cost V 8 bases and J 2 bases; bases outside gene matches: 7. The CDR3 covers 15 residues.

For the CDR3, the DNA is TGTGCCAGTAGCCCGGGACTAGCGGTTCTAGATACGCAGTATTTT. Its translation: CASSPGLAVLDTQYF. This rearrangement joins TRBV6-5 to TRBJ2-3; TRBD2 aligns across 11 bases. The CDR3 spans 15 residues. Trimming at V came to 9 bases and at J to 5 bases, leaving 10 bases not matched to a gene. The V gene's germline CDR1 is MNHEY and CDR2 SVGAGI.

V usage is TRBV4-3 and J usage is TRBJ2-5; 12 nucleotides align to TRBD2. Germline V CDR1 and CDR2: LGHNA, YSLEER. V gave up 0 bases and J gave up 4 bases; unmatched junction bases: 3. The CDR3 loop spans 16 amino acids. This CDR3 is CASSQDAGLAGETQYF. The CDR3 nucleotides read TGCGCCAGCAGCCAAGACGCGGGACTAGCGGGAGAGACCCAGTACTTC.

The rearrangement joins TRBV6-5 to TRBJ2-7; 12 nucleotides agree with TRBD2. The germline CDR1 and CDR2 sequences are MNHEY and SVGAGI. There are 15 residues in the CDR3. V shed 6 bases and J 6 bases; nucleotides not matched to a gene: 9. CDR3 nucleotides: TGTGCCAGCAGCTCATCACTAGCGGGAGGACGCGAGCAGTACTTC. It is translated as CASSSSLAGGREQYF.

The genes are TRBV7-8 and TRBJ2-7; 16 bases line up with TRBD2. This CDR3 spans 16 amino acids. Germline V lookup: CDR1 SGHVS, CDR2 FQNEAQ. V lost 4 bases to trimming and J lost 7 bases; unmatched junction nucleotides: 7. The CDR3 bases are TGTGCCAGCAGCTCGGGACTAGCGGGAGGGGTCTCGGAGCAGTACTTC. This sequence encodes CASSSGLAGGVSEQYF.

The chain employs TRBV7-6 and TRBJ2-7, with TRBD2 as a possible D gene (5 bases). Germline V gene lookup returns CDR1 SGHVS and CDR2 FNYEAQ. The V end was cut by 8 bases, the J end by 7 bases, with 18 bases between. The CDR3 length is 13 residues. CDR3 nucleotide sequence: TGTGCCAGCGCGACGGGCGGGTCCGGGGAGCAGTACTTC. It codes for CASATGGSGEQYF.

The table lists this clone with a count of one. The V call is TRBV7-8, the J call TRBJ2-1; D gene unclear. Germline CDR1 and CDR2: SGHVS and FQNEAQ. Trimming removed 5 bases from V and 6 bases from J, with 11 bases in between. There are 13 residues in the CDR3. The CDR3 nucleotides read TGTGCCAGCAGCCTACGGAAGGGCAATGAGCAGTTCTTC. It is translated as CASSLRKGNEQFF.

The chain joins TRBV5-1 to TRBJ1-1; D not certain. The CDR3 loop spans 14 amino acids. Trimming took 2 bases from V and 0 from J, leaving 8 bases between them. Germline assignment: CDR1 SGHRS and CDR2 YFSETQ. CDR3 in amino acids: CASSFDHLNTEAFF. CDR3 nucleotide sequence: TGCGCCAGCAGCTTTGACCACTTGAACACTGAAGCTTTCTTT.

V and J are TRBV5-1 and TRBJ1-1, with D hard to call. The CDR3 loop spans 14 amino acids. The germline gives CDR1 SGHRS, CDR2 YFSETQ. Trimming left V 0 bases short and J 3 bases short, with 9 bases between. For the CDR3, the DNA is TGCGCCAGCAGCTTGGCTACATACGACACTGAAGCTTTCTTT. Its translation is CASSLATYDTEAFF.

This chain links TRBV7-2 with TRBJ2-7; tentative D call: TRBD1 (5 bases). Germline CDR1 SGHTA, CDR2 FQGNSA. Trimming removed 7 bases at V and 4 bases at J, with 20 bases between. This CDR3 comprises 15 residues. The CDR3: CASNEGAIIPYEQYF. The CDR3 DNA is TGTGCCAGCAACGAAGGGGCCATAATTCCTTACGAGCAGTACTTC.

The chain is built from TRBV28 and TRBJ1-1; a possible D gene is TRBD1 (6 bases). This CDR3 spans 15 amino acids. The V and J ends lost 5 bases and 7 bases respectively, with 20 bases between them. Germline lookup yields CDR1 MDHEN and CDR2 SYDVKM. For the CDR3, the DNA is TGTGCCAGCAGTCCGGTATACAACAGGGCCAATGAAGCTTTCTTT. It yields the protein CASSPVYNRANEAFF. The full variable domain, in which reference TRBV28 and TRBJ1-1 provide the parts outside the CDR3, is DVKVTQSSRYLVKRTGEKVFLECVQDMDHENMFWYRQDPGLGLRLIYFSYDVKMKEKGDIPEGYSVSREKKERFSLILESASTNQTSMYLCASSPVYNRANEAFFGQGTRLTVV.

Worth noting for this clone: Sequence at one end of the junction differs from germline and may be a read error. The J gene is TRBJ2-5, the V gene TRBV18; 7 bases match TRBD1. The germline V gene encodes CDR1 KGHSH and CDR2 LQKENI. This CDR3 spans 17 amino acids. CDR3 in DNA: TGTGCCAGCGCACCGGCTCCTCCAACAGGGGTGGAAGAGACCCAGTACTTC. Protein product: CASAPAPPTGVEETQYF.

Concerning this clone itself: The sample has other DNA sequences that encode this CDR3 too. The V gene is TRBV19, the J gene TRBJ1-2; D may be TRBD1 (6 bases). CDR1 and CDR2 (germline): LNHDA, SQIVND (reference sequence). The CDR3 length is 13 residues. Between the trimmed V and J ends, which lost 6 bases and 4 bases, there was a span of 12 bases. The DNA for the CDR3 is TGTGCCAGTAGCCCAGACAGGTCCTATGGCTACACCTTC. This translates into CASSPDRSYGYTF.

The V call is TRBV9, the J call TRBJ2-7; the D is unclear. The CDR3 is 17 amino acids. Germline CDR1 and CDR2: SGDLS and YYNGEE. The V end was cut by 2 bases, the J end by 0 bases, with 18 bases between. The DNA for the CDR3 is TGTGCCAGCAGCGTTCTATTTGAGGAGCTGAGCTCCTACGAGCAGTACTTC. Translated, it gives CASSVLFEELSSYEQYF.

The gene calls are TRBV5-1 and TRBJ2-7; D is unclear. Germline CDR1 reads SGHRS; CDR2 reads YFSETQ. V dropped 4 bases and J dropped 0 bases, with 14 bases sitting between them. This CDR3 has 15 residues. In nucleotides, the CDR3 is TGCGCCAGCAGCCATACAAATCCTTCCTCCTACGAGCAGTACTTC. Its protein product is CASSHTNPSSYEQYF.

This clone has only one observation. The CDR3 spells CASSQRSGLNYGYTF. CDR3 DNA: TGTGCCAGCAGCCAGCGCTCGGGTCTCAACTATGGCTACACCTTC. The chain links TRBV4-2 to TRBJ1-2; D is uncertain. Trimming removed 3 bases from V and 2 bases from J, with 13 bases in between. Germline V gene data show CDR1 as LGHNA and CDR2 as YNFKEQ. This CDR3 region has 15 residues.

The chain uses TRBV27 and TRBJ1-5; 7 nucleotides match TRBD1. The V and J ends lost 3 bases and 2 bases, in that order; junction bases with no gene match: 4. The germline V gene has CDR1 MNHEY and CDR2 SMNVEV (reference sequence). This CDR3 comprises 15 residues. CDR3 protein: CASSFDRVGNQPQHF. CDR3 DNA: TGTGCCAGCAGTTTTGACAGGGTTGGCAATCAGCCCCAGCATTTT.

This chain joins TRBV7-2 and TRBJ2-2; 14 nucleotides match TRBD2. The V gene end was trimmed by 3 bases and the J gene end by 8 bases; junction bases not matched to a gene: 5. The CDR3 has 16 residues. Germline CDR1 reads SGHTA; CDR2 reads FQGNSA. The CDR3 DNA sequence: TGTGCCAGCAGCTTCTCCGGGACTAGCGGGAGTGGGGAGCTGTTTTTT. It translates to CASSFSGTSGSGELFF.

V is TRBV18 and J is TRBJ2-3; tentatively, D is TRBD2 (6 bases). The CDR3 covers 17 residues. The germline V and J ends were trimmed by 8 bases and 0 bases, with 21 bases remaining between them. Germline-derived CDR1 and CDR2 are KGHSH and LQKENI. This CDR3 reads CASHLGGSGPSTDTQYF. CDR3 in DNA: TGTGCCAGCCACCTCGGGGGTAGCGGCCCGAGCACAGATACGCAGTATTTT.

Note on this clone: Other DNA variants within this sample encode the same CDR3. The chain recombines TRBV5-1 with TRBJ1-1; D might be TRBD1 (5 bases). Germline CDR1 reads SGHRS; CDR2 reads YFSETQ. Trimming shortened V by 2 bases and J by 3 bases, and 14 bases separated the two germline ends. This CDR3 spans 15 amino acids. The CDR3 here is CASSLGGTSDTEAFF. CDR3 DNA sequence: TGCGCCAGCAGCTTAGGAGGGACGTCGGACACTGAAGCTTTCTTT.

V gene TRBV5-1 combines with J gene TRBJ2-1; D is perhaps TRBD1 (5 bases). Germline loops: CDR1 SGHRS, CDR2 YFSETQ. Trimming pared 4 bases from V and 2 bases from J, leaving 13 bases between. This CDR3 comprises 15 residues. CDR3 nucleotide sequence: TGCGCCAGCAGCGTAGGACACCCGACCTACAATGAGCAGTTCTTC. Amino acid sequence: CASSVGHPTYNEQFF.

Many counts were recorded for this clone. The chain recombines TRBV30 with TRBJ2-1, with unresolved D. The CDR3 is 12 residues long. From germline, CDR1 is GTSNPN and CDR2 SVGIG (reference sequence). Between the trimmed V and J ends, which lost 7 bases and 10 bases, there was a span of 17 bases. DNA of the CDR3: TGTGCCTACAATATGTTGGGCTACGAGCAGTTCTTC. It is translated as CAYNMLGYEQFF.